The 2 T cell receptor beta chains reported below all come from one sample, sequenced in a study of neoadjuvant anti-PD-1 for oral cavity cancer. Using immunoSEQ multiplex PCR, the repertoire was profiled, and TCRdb retains in-frame clones only, with some absent. The sample has approximately 14,000 clones; roughly 70% are singletons. This material consisted of PBMCs, taken before nivolumab (anti-PD-1) treatment. The receptors shown here come from a person between 40 and 85 years old with oral cavity squamous cell carcinoma.

The V and J genes are TRBV5-6 and TRBJ1-2, with D possibly being TRBD1 (6 bases). Looked up from germline, CDR1 is SGHDT and CDR2 is YYEEEE. Deletions cut 4 bases from V and 4 bases from J, with 20 bases between. The CDR3 has 16 residues. This CDR3 reads CASSPLDRPPGYGYTF. DNA for the CDR3: TGTGCCAGCAGCCCCCTGGACAGACCCCCCGGCTATGGCTACACCTTC. Full variable domain (outside the CDR3, taken from reference TRBV5-6 and TRBJ1-2): DAGVTQSPTHLIKTRGQQVTLRCSPKSGHDTVSWYQQALGQGPQFIFQYYEEEERQRGNFPDRFSGHQFPNYSSELNVNALLLGDSALYLCASSPLDRPPGYGYTFGSGTRLTVV.

The rearrangement uses TRBV28 and TRBJ2-7; 9 bases fit TRBD1. The trim removed 3 bases at V and 2 bases at J, leaving 8 bases unmatched. The germline CDR1 and CDR2 sequences are MDHEN and SYDVKM. CDR3 size: 16 residues. CDR3 sequence: CASSLPPGQGTYEQYF. In DNA form, the CDR3 reads TGTGCCAGCAGTTTGCCTCCGGGACAGGGAACCTACGAGCAGTACTTC.